One sample yielded the 9 T cell receptor beta chains listed below, sequenced in a study of T cells after yellow fever vaccination. TCRdb analysed the 5' RACE reads with MiXCR anew, one entry per CDR3 protein. The sample contains approximately 260,000 distinct CDR3 sequences, about 5% of which appear only once. The sample here was CD4+ T cells sorted from PBMCs, taken on the day of the yellow fever booster vaccination. The source of these receptors is a man aged 18 to 29 who received the YFV17D yellow fever vaccine.

This clonotype was recorded many times. The V call is TRBV20-1, the J call TRBJ2-7; D remains ambiguous. V gave up 3 bases and J gave up 2 bases, with 8 bases separating them. CDR1 and CDR2 (germline): DFQATT, SNEGSKA (reference sequence). The CDR3 consists of 12 residues. The CDR3 spells CSARQNTYEQYV. CDR3 nucleotides: TGCAGTGCTAGGCAGAATACCTACGAGCAGTACGTC.

This clonotype was seen a handful of times. The chain links TRBV19 to TRBJ1-4, with D unclear. This CDR3 spans 13 amino acids. Trimming stripped 1 base from V and 8 bases from J, with 8 bases between. Germline CDR1 is LNHDA and CDR2 is SQIVND (reference sequence). CDR3 loop: CASSIAWEEKLFF. DNA of the CDR3: TGTGCCAGTAGTATAGCGTGGGAGGAAAAACTGTTTTTT.

Here the CDR3 reads CAISELGTGAYEQYF. The CDR3 DNA is TGTGCCATCAGTGAGTTAGGGACAGGGGCCTACGAGCAGTACTTC. The chain recombines TRBV10-3 with TRBJ2-7, with 10 bases fitting TRBD1. Germline V gives CDR1 ENHRY, CDR2 SYGVKD. Trimming took 1 base from V and 2 from J; bases not matched to a gene: 2. This CDR3 spans 15 amino acids.

The rearrangement joins TRBV16 to TRBJ2-1; D perhaps matches TRBD1 (6 bases). The germline gives CDR1 KGHSY, CDR2 FQNENV. The CDR3 totals 15 residues. The V end lost 2 bases, the J end lost 3 bases, and 11 bases lay between the germline ends. DNA of the CDR3: TGTGCCAGCAGCCAACGGGACACCCGCTACAATGAGCAGTTCTTC. It translates to CASSQRDTRYNEQFF.

V gene TRBV5-1 combines with J gene TRBJ1-1; 7 bases agree with TRBD1. The CDR3 runs 14 residues. J was trimmed by 7 bases and V by 4 bases; bases with no gene match: 10. Germline V CDR1 and CDR2: SGHRS, YFSETQ. CDR3 residues: CASSPDPGGDEAFF. In DNA form, the CDR3 reads TGCGCCAGCAGCCCGGATCCAGGGGGAGATGAAGCTTTCTTT.

This chain joins TRBV6-1 and TRBJ2-5; 7 bases are shared with TRBD2. This CDR3 spans 12 amino acids. Germline trimming cut 6 bases from V and 2 bases from J; bases unmatched to any gene: 0. Germline lookup yields CDR1 MNHNS and CDR2 SASEGT. The CDR3 protein is CASRLAQETQYF. The CDR3 region has the DNA TGTGCCAGCAGACTAGCGCAAGAGACCCAGTACTTC.

This clonotype showed up many times. The rearrangement uses TRBV7-2 and TRBJ2-7, with a weak D call TRBD2 (5 bases). The CDR3 totals 12 residues. The germline V and J ends were trimmed by 2 bases and 7 bases, with 9 bases remaining between them. Germline values: CDR1 SGHTA, CDR2 FQGNSA. CDR3 loop: CASSLIGIEQYF. The CDR3 DNA is TGTGCCAGCAGCTTAATCGGGATAGAGCAGTACTTC.

This chain links TRBV27 with TRBJ2-7; TRBD2 matches 10 bases. With V trimmed by 7 bases and J by 2 bases, 8 bases remained unmatched. The CDR3 totals 15 residues. Germline lookup yields CDR1 MNHEY and CDR2 SMNVEV (reference sequence). In DNA, the CDR3 is TGTGCCAGCATCGAGAGGACTAGCGGAACCTACGAGCAGTACTTC. It specifies CASIERTSGTYEQYF.

The chain carries TRBV5-1 and TRBJ2-7; D uncertain. Trimming shortened V by 0 bases and J by 6 bases, and 13 bases separated the two germline ends. This CDR3 contains 14 residues. CDR1 and CDR2 from the germline V gene are SGHRS and YFSETQ. CDR3 in DNA: TGCGCCAGCAGCTTGGAAGGGAACGACGTCGAGCAGTACGTC. Translation gives CASSLEGNDVEQYV.